The rows below give T cell receptor beta chains drawn from one sample of a study of CD8 T cells in ankylosing spondylitis. TCRdb called the 5' RACE reads again in MiXCR, with one record for every CDR3 protein. The repertoire holds 250,000 or so distinct CDR3 sequences, under 20% seen once, with under 40% in the top ten. The specimen was blood, either unsorted or a sorted T cell fraction (not recorded which). These receptors were collected from a male donor with ankylosing spondylitis or in good health (not recorded which). The CDR3 runs from the conserved cysteine through the conserved F or W. Each record gives: clone size, J gene, D gene, CDR3 length, V gene, CDR3 protein, CDR3 DNA. A D gene is named only where the DNA matches it firmly. Where a row states a size, it is once, few, many or the class of an expanded clone; other rows omit it.

few,TRBJ2-1,.,13,TRBV6-1,CASRQAPYNEQFF,TGTGCCAGCAGACAGGCACCCTACAATGAGCAGTTCTTC
once,TRBJ2-7,.,14,TRBV29-1,CSVEDPNYSYEQYF,TGCAGCGTTGAAGATCCCAACTACTCCTACGAGCAGTACTTC
many,TRBJ1-2,.,13,TRBV19,CASSSTGNYGYTF,TGTGCCAGTAGTTCGACGGGCAACTATGGCTACACCTTC
.,TRBJ2-1,TRBD2,18,TRBV12-3/TRBV12-4,CASRPQGLAGPGHNEQFF,TGTGCCAGCAGACCCCAGGGACTAGCGGGCCCCGGCCACAATGAGCAGTTCTTC
few,TRBJ2-7,.,17,TRBV12-3/TRBV12-4,CASSFDPDGIASYEQYF,TGTGCCAGCAGTTTCGACCCAGACGGGATAGCTTCCTACGAGCAGTACTTC
few,TRBJ2-5,TRBD1,14,TRBV7-3,CASARQGAGETQYF,TGTGCCAGCGCCCGACAGGGGGCTGGTGAGACCCAGTACTTC
few,TRBJ2-2,TRBD2,13,TRBV7-9,CASSSSGIGELFF,TGTGCCAGCAGCTCTAGCGGGATCGGGGAGCTGTTTTTT
.,TRBJ2-1,.,15,TRBV7-9,CASSTSRTLTNEQFF,TGTGCCAGCAGCACGTCGCGGACCCTTACGAATGAGCAGTTCTTC
many,TRBJ2-1,TRBD2,16,TRBV20-1,CSARIPTSGRYIEQFF,TGCAGTGCTAGAATACCGACTAGCGGGAGGTATATTGAGCAGTTCTTC
many,TRBJ2-4,TRBD2,18,TRBV4-3,CASSQDRSLAGAKNIQYF,TGCGCCAGCAGCCAAGACAGGTCGCTAGCGGGAGCCAAAAACATTCAGTACTTC
few,TRBJ2-6,TRBD1,17,TRBV10-3,CAISEVTGESGANVLTF,TGTGCCATCAGTGAGGTGACAGGGGAGTCTGGGGCCAACGTCCTGACTTTC
.,TRBJ2-7,.,14,TRBV5-6,CASSLIRDTYEQYF,TGTGCCAGCAGCTTAATCCGGGACACCTACGAGCAGTACTTC
.,TRBJ1-4,TRBD1,14,TRBV2,CASRETGGNEKLFF,TGTGCCAGCAGAGAGACAGGGGGAAATGAAAAACTGTTTTTT
few,TRBJ2-3,.,15,TRBV6-5,CASSYSTASTDTQYF,TGTGCCAGCAGTTACTCGACGGCTAGCACAGATACGCAGTATTTT
.,TRBJ2-7,.,14,TRBV20-1,CSAEGPPISYEQYF,TGCAGTGCTGAGGGGCCGCCGATATCCTACGAGCAGTACTTC
many,TRBJ2-7,.,17,TRBV7-9,CASSSTNHEEFSYEQYF,TGTGCCAGCAGCTCCACCAACCATGAGGAATTCTCCTACGAGCAGTACTTC
.,TRBJ2-7,.,11,TRBV7-2,CASGGVYEQYF,TGTGCCAGCGGAGGGGTCTACGAGCAGTACTTC
once,TRBJ2-7,TRBD1,12,TRBV29-1,CSVEGQGSEQYF,TGCAGCGTTGAAGGACAGGGGAGCGAGCAGTACTTC
many,TRBJ2-1,.,14,TRBV12-3/TRBV12-4,CASSLPARYNEQFF,TGTGCCAGCAGTTTGCCAGCTCGATACAATGAGCAGTTCTTC
.,TRBJ2-1,TRBD2,18,TRBV12-3/TRBV12-4,CASTSWIRGLAGNNEQFF,TGTGCCAGCACCTCCTGGATAAGGGGACTAGCGGGAAACAATGAGCAGTTCTTC
.,TRBJ2-6,.,16,TRBV12-3/TRBV12-4,CASRPYRESGANVLTF,TGTGCCAGCAGACCCTACAGGGAGTCTGGGGCCAACGTCCTGACTTTC
.,TRBJ2-3,.,15,TRBV2,CASSDGVSPTDTQYF,TGTGCCAGCAGTGATGGCGTGAGTCCCACAGATACGCAGTATTTT
.,TRBJ2-7,TRBD1,14,TRBV20-1,CSATPGQYSYEQYF,TGCAGTGCTACCCCGGGACAGTACTCCTACGAGCAGTACTTC
few,TRBJ1-4,TRBD1,15,TRBV9,CASSVQGATYEKLFF,TGTGCCAGCAGCGTCCAGGGGGCTACGTATGAAAAACTGTTTTTT
few,TRBJ2-7,.,14,TRBV6-5,CASSYEDSFYEQYF,TGTGCCAGCAGTTACGAGGACAGTTTCTACGAGCAGTACTTC
many,TRBJ2-2,.,12,TRBV2,CAGVELPGELFF,TGTGCCGGAGTCGAGCTGCCCGGGGAGCTGTTTTTT